This T cell receptor beta chain was obtained from a study of cytomegalovirus exposure and HLA in healthy donors. Whole-study findings and limits: Segments of the TCR beta V type were, in most cases, productive about 87% or about 30% of the time in an earlier analysis. HLA restriction was apparent for most CMV-associated TCR beta chains in a later analysis. The study recorded 160 or so TCR beta chains that were cytomegalovirus-associated.

This CDR3 comprises 15 residues. The germline V and J ends were trimmed by 0 bases and 2 bases, with 11 bases remaining between them. Germline CDR1 and CDR2: SGHNT and YYREEE (reference sequence). As to this clone: Its antigen is as yet unknown.

PCR employed 60 Vbeta and 13 Jbeta primers. Clones were read by immunoSEQ multiplex PCR, and TCRdb kept only the in-frame ones, dropping some. The sample has 62,000 or so clones; about 83% are singletons. The sample consisted of PBMCs. The chain carries TRBV5-4 and TRBJ1-2; D possibly corresponds to TRBD1 (5 bases). This TCR was sampled from a man younger than 45 in good health and CMV-seronegative. Written as DNA, the CDR3 is TGTGCCAGCAGCTTGGCGGGACTCCTAAACTATGGCTACACCTTC. Translation gives CASSLAGLLNYGYTF.